The source of this T cell receptor (beta chain) is a study of post-analysis software for immune sequencing data. Presence of unique molecular identifiers characterized the TCR beta cDNA libraries. TCRdb itself ran the PCR reads through MiXCR, one entry per CDR3 protein. The data hold hundreds of thousands of distinct CDR3 sequences, with around 47% observed a single time. This clonotype has more than one count but fewer than ten. This sequence originates from a girl aged 5 to 17 with multiple sclerosis. Sequencing was carried out using blood.

CDR3 amino acids: CASSLIGMERDYGYTF. DNA of the CDR3: TGTGCCAGCAGCTTAATTGGAATGGAGCGGGACTATGGCTACACCTTC. The gene calls are TRBV5-6 and TRBJ1-2, with D unclear. The germline V and J ends were trimmed by 2 bases and 3 bases, with 17 bases remaining between them. This CDR3 is built from 16 residues. CDR1 SGHDT and CDR2 YYEEEE come from the germline V gene. Supplemented by reference TRBV5-6 and TRBJ1-2, the full variable domain reads DAGVTQSPTHLIKTRGQQVTLRCSPKSGHDTVSWYQQALGQGPQFIFQYYEEEERQRGNFPDRFSGHQFPNYSSELNVNALLLGDSALYLCASSLIGMERDYGYTFGSGTRLTVV.